This TCR beta chain was recovered during a study of cytotoxic CD8 clonotypes in ibrutinib-treated CLL. Study details: The cohort had about a dozen relapsed/refractory and approximately 15 treatment-naive patients, around 18 IGHV unmutated. Overall, around 25 responses were partial and 2 complete; following median approximately 73 months, about 15 patients stayed remitted and 12 progressed.

Whole-study results and caveats: Few clonotypes were public, and these shrank or held steady under treatment.

Method: immunoSEQ multiplex PCR; TCRdb's copy keeps in-frame clones and lacks some. The table shows roughly 60,000 clones, with approximately 75% occurring only once. V gave up 5 bases and J gave up 4 bases, with 9 bases separating them. Germline V gene lookup returns CDR1 MNHNY and CDR2 SVGAGI (reference sequence). The length of the CDR3 is 13 residues. A remark on this clone: Its matching antigen is unknown. At the DNA level, this CDR3 is encoded by other sequences in the same sample as well.

The TCR sequence derives from a human donor with chronic lymphocytic leukemia. V usage is TRBV6-6 and J usage is TRBJ2-1, with TRBD2 as a possible D gene (6 bases). The material was PBMCs, obtained after 12 months of ibrutinib treatment. The DNA for the CDR3 is TGTGCCAGCAGTCGGGACTCTTACAATGAGCAGTTCTTC. Translation: CASSRDSYNEQFF.